A selection of T cell receptor beta chains follows, all from one sample in a study of OX40 agonist ivuxolimab in advanced cancers. Repertoires were generated with immunoSEQ multiplex PCR, while TCRdb's copy carries only in-frame clones and drops some. The sample consists of about 82,000 clones, about 85% of them appearing once. The sample consisted of CD4+ or CD8+ T cells sorted from blood, taken in a trial of the OX40 agonist ivuxolimab. The receptors derive from an adult with an advanced solid tumor such as melanoma, head and neck, liver or kidney cancer. CDR3s include the opening cysteine and the closing phenylalanine or tryptophan. Fields, in order: J gene, V gene, CDR3 protein.

j_gene: TRBJ2-7
v_gene: TRBV27
CDR3aa: CASSSTGTSGPYEQYF

j_gene: TRBJ1-2
v_gene: TRBV10-3
CDR3aa: CAISGGDSWYGYTF

j_gene: TRBJ2-5
v_gene: TRBV29-1
CDR3aa: CSVSGTSGSPLQETQYF

j_gene: TRBJ1-1
v_gene: TRBV7-2
CDR3aa: CASSLGTNTEAFF

j_gene: TRBJ2-2
v_gene: TRBV4-1
CDR3aa: CASSRSGTGTGELFF

j_gene: TRBJ1-4
v_gene: TRBV30
CDR3aa: CAWSPRGGEKLFF

j_gene: TRBJ2-1
v_gene: TRBV12-2
CDR3aa: CASRYPFSGKFYNEQFF

j_gene: TRBJ2-5
v_gene: TRBV6-5
CDR3aa: CASSAMDRGEETQYF

j_gene: TRBJ1-6
v_gene: TRBV4-1
CDR3aa: CASSYRTGTDSNSPLHF

j_gene: TRBJ2-1
v_gene: TRBV6-1
CDR3aa: CASIGYNEQFF

j_gene: TRBJ2-1
v_gene: TRBV15
CDR3aa: CATSRELRGSYNEQFF

j_gene: TRBJ1-1
v_gene: TRBV6-5
CDR3aa: CATSATQGRTEAFF

j_gene: TRBJ1-5
v_gene: TRBV7-8
CDR3aa: CASSQHGISNQPQHF

j_gene: TRBJ1-2
v_gene: TRBV5-1
CDR3aa: CASSPRTGTYGYTF

j_gene: TRBJ1-2
v_gene: TRBV19
CDR3aa: CASSGTGKGGYTF

j_gene: TRBJ2-5
v_gene: TRBV19
CDR3aa: CASSQGRETQYF

j_gene: TRBJ2-3
v_gene: TRBV7-9
CDR3aa: CASSLGLAGGLGDTQYF

j_gene: TRBJ2-6
v_gene: TRBV19
CDR3aa: CASSIPRDGAGANVLTF

j_gene: TRBJ2-1
v_gene: TRBV29-1
CDR3aa: CSAIYNLRRGSYNEQFF

j_gene: TRBJ2-2
v_gene: TRBV2
CDR3aa: CASSARTGAKNTGELFF

j_gene: TRBJ2-3
v_gene: TRBV7-9
CDR3aa: CASSLDRTTDTQYF

j_gene: TRBJ2-3
v_gene: TRBV27
CDR3aa: CASSAEPLAGVFVDTQYF

j_gene: TRBJ1-5
v_gene: TRBV6-5
CDR3aa: CASSYSSGDNQPQHF

j_gene: TRBJ1-2
v_gene: TRBV14
CDR3aa: CASTDRVGYGYTF

j_gene: TRBJ1-2
v_gene: TRBV5-4
CDR3aa: CASRDVNRDYGYTF

j_gene: TRBJ2-3
v_gene: TRBV19
CDR3aa: CASSTGAGGLYTRTDTQYF

j_gene: TRBJ1-2
v_gene: TRBV2
CDR3aa: CASSPVAHGTYGYTF

j_gene: TRBJ2-1
v_gene: TRBV11-2
CDR3aa: CASSPSTGERYNEQFF

j_gene: TRBJ1-2
v_gene: TRBV29-1
CDR3aa: CSVVGDNYGYTF

j_gene: TRBJ2-3
v_gene: TRBV9
CDR3aa: CASSEVSPGQGISLDTQYF

j_gene: TRBJ2-5
v_gene: TRBV5-5
CDR3aa: CASSSGTNQETQYF

j_gene: TRBJ2-3
v_gene: TRBV19
CDR3aa: CASTHNPGLAGATDTQYF

j_gene: TRBJ1-1
v_gene: TRBV7-3
CDR3aa: CASSRQGRETEAFF

j_gene: TRBJ2-5
v_gene: TRBV21-1
CDR3aa: CASSNWAGVRETQYF

j_gene: TRBJ2-1
v_gene: TRBV2
CDR3aa: CASSEVGYSEQFF

j_gene: TRBJ1-2
v_gene: TRBV15
CDR3aa: CATSRVARNYGYTF

j_gene: TRBJ1-2
v_gene: TRBV6-5
CDR3aa: CASSYGRGNGYTF

j_gene: TRBJ1-2
v_gene: TRBV29-1
CDR3aa: CSVYIRVDGYTF

j_gene: TRBJ2-3
v_gene: TRBV7-9
CDR3aa: CASSFLSGSSDTQYF

j_gene: TRBJ2-5
v_gene: TRBV6-6
CDR3aa: CASSRQGETQYF

j_gene: TRBJ2-7
v_gene: TRBV11-2
CDR3aa: CASSFMTVVHDEQYF

j_gene: TRBJ1-2
v_gene: TRBV7-3
CDR3aa: CASSSGQGDYGYTF

j_gene: TRBJ1-1
v_gene: TRBV2
CDR3aa: CASSGWRSTEAFF

j_gene: TRBJ2-1
v_gene: TRBV28
CDR3aa: CASSLAGGRYNEQFF

j_gene: TRBJ1-1
v_gene: TRBV28
CDR3aa: CASSGSGHMVNTEAFF

j_gene: TRBJ1-1
v_gene: TRBV5-4
CDR3aa: CASSFGGRTEAFF

j_gene: TRBJ2-3
v_gene: TRBV4-3
CDR3aa: CASSPRGLTDTQYF

j_gene: TRBJ2-5
v_gene: TRBV5-1
CDR3aa: CASSLLGAGETQYF

j_gene: TRBJ1-2
v_gene: TRBV4-2
CDR3aa: CATSVLAEGDGYTF

j_gene: TRBJ2-7
v_gene: TRBV9
CDR3aa: CASSVGQGAYEQYF

j_gene: TRBJ1-2
v_gene: TRBV9
CDR3aa: CASSVGGVNRYGYTF

j_gene: TRBJ2-1
v_gene: TRBV19
CDR3aa: CASSLLAGSYNEQFF

j_gene: TRBJ2-1
v_gene: TRBV5-1
CDR3aa: CASSLAGQGYIPTQFF

j_gene: TRBJ1-2
v_gene: TRBV2
CDR3aa: CASRGSNYGYTF